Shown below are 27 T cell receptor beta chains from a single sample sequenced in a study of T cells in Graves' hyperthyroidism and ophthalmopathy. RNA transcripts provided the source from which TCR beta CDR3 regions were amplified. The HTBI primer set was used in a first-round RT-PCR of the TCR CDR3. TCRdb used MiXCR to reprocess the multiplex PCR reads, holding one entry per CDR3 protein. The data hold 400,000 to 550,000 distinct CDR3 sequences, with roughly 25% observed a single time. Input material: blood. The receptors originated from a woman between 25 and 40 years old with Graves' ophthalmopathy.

The CDR3 DNA is TGTGCCAGCAGTCGCAGACAGTCGTATGGCTACACCTTC. Protein sequence: CASSRRQSYGYTF. The V and J genes are TRBV27 and TRBJ1-2, with D possibly TRBD1 on 5 matching bases. The CDR3 covers 13 residues. The V end was cut by 5 bases, the J end by 5 bases, with 12 bases between. CDR1 and CDR2 from the germline V gene are MNHEY and SMNVEV (reference sequence).

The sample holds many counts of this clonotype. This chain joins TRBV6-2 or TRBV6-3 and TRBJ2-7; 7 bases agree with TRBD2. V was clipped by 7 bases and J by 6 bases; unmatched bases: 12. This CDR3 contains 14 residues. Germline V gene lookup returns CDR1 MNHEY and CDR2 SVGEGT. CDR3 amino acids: CASTDHPRGSEQYF. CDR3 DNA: TGTGCCAGCACCGACCACCCCCGCGGGAGCGAGCAGTACTTC.

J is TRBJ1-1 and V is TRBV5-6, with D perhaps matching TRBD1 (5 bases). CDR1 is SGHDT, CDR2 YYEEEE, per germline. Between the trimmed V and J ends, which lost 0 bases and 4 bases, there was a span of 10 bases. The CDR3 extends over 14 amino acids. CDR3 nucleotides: TGTGCCAGCAGCTTGGCCGGGGGAAGCACTGAAGCTTTCTTT. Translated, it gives CASSLAGGSTEAFF.

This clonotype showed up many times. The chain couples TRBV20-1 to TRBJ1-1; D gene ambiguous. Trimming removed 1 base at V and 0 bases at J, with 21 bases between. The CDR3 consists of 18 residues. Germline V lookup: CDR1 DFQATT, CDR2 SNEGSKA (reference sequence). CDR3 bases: TGCAGTGCTAGAGGTTCCGGGCCCCGGGAAAGAATGAACACTGAAGCTTTCTTT. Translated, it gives CSARGSGPRERMNTEAFF.

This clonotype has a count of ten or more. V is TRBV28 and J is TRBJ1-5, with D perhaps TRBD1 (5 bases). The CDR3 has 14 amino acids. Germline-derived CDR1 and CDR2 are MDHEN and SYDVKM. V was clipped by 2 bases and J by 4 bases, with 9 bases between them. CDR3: CASSLEDMNQPQHF. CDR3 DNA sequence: TGTGCCAGCAGTTTAGAGGACATGAATCAGCCCCAGCATTTT.

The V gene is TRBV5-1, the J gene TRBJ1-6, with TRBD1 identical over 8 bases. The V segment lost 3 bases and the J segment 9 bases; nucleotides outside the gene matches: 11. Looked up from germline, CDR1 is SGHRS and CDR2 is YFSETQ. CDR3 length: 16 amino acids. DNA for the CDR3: TGCGCCAGCAGCTCCCTCTCAGGGACAGGAGGTTCACCCCTCCACTTT. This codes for CASSSLSGTGGSPLHF.

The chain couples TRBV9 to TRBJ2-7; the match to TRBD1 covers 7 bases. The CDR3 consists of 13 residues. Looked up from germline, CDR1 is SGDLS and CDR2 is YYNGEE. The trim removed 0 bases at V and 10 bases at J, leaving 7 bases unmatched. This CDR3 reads CASSVGTGDLQYF. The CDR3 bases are TGTGCCAGCAGCGTAGGCACAGGGGATCTACAGTACTTC.

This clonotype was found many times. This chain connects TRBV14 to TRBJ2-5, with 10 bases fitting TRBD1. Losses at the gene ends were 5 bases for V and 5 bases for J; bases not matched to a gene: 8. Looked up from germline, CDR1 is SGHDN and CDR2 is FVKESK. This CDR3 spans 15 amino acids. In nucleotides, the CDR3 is TGTGCCAGCAGCATACGGACAGGGGGGGCGGAGACCCAGTACTTC. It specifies CASSIRTGGAETQYF.

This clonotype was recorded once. In nucleotides, the CDR3 is TGTGCCAGCAGTGGGACAGGGAATGCCCCCCTCCACTTT. Encoded protein: CASSGTGNAPLHF. The chain combines TRBV2 with TRBJ1-6, with 8 bases matching TRBD1. The germline V gene encodes CDR1 SNHLY and CDR2 FYNNEI. This CDR3 has 13 residues. Trimming at V came to 4 bases and at J to 13 bases, leaving 6 bases not matched to a gene.

CDR3 nucleotides: TGTGCCAGCAGCCCATACGGGAATAGCAATCAGCCCCAGCATTTT. Translated: CASSPYGNSNQPQHF. V and J are TRBV7-9 and TRBJ1-5; unclear D gene. Germline loops: CDR1 SEHNR, CDR2 FQNEAQ (reference sequence). The V end was cut by 5 bases, the J end by 0 bases, with 11 bases between. This CDR3 has 15 residues.

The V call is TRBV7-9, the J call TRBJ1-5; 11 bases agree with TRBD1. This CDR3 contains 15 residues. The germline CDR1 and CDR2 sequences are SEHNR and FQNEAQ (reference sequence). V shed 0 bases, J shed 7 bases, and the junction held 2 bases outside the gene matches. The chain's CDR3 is CASSLAGDRGQPQHF. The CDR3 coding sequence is TGTGCCAGCAGCTTAGCCGGGGACAGGGGGCAGCCCCAGCATTTT.

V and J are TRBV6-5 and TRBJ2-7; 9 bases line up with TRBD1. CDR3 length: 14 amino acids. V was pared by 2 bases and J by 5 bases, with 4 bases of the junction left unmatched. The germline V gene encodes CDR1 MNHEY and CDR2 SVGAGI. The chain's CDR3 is CASSYGDRDDEQYF. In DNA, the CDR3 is TGTGCCAGCAGTTACGGGGACAGGGATGACGAGCAGTACTTC.

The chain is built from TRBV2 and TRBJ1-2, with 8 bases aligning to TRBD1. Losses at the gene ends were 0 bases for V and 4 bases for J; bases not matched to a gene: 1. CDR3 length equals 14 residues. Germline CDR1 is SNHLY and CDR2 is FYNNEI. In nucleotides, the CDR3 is TGTGCCAGCAGTGAAGCGACAGGGGCCTATGGCTACACCTTC. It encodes CASSEATGAYGYTF.

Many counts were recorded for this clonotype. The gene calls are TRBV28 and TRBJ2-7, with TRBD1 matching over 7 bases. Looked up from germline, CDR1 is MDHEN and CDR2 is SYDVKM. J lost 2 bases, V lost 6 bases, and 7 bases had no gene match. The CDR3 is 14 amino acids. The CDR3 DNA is TGTGCCAGCAGCTTGGACAGGCGGGCCTACGAGCAGTACTTC. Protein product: CASSLDRRAYEQYF.

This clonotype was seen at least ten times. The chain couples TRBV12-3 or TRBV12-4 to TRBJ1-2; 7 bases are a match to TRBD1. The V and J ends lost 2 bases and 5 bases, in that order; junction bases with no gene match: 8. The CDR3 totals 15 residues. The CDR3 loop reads CASSLTSTGRYGYTF. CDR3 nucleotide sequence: TGTGCCAGCAGTTTAACCTCGACAGGGCGGTATGGCTACACCTTC.

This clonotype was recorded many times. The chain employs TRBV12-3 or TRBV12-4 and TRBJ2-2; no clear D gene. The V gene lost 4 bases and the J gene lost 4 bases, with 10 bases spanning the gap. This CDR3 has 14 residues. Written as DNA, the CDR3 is TGTGCCAGCAGTTCCCTCGGGTTCACCGGGGAGCTGTTTTTT. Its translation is CASSSLGFTGELFF.

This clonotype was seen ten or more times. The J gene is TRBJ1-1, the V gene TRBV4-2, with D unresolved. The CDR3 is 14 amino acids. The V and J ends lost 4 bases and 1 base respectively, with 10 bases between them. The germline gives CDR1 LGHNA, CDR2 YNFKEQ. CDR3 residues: CASSRFSENTEAFF. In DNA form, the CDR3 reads TGTGCCAGCAGCCGGTTCTCAGAGAACACTGAAGCTTTCTTT.

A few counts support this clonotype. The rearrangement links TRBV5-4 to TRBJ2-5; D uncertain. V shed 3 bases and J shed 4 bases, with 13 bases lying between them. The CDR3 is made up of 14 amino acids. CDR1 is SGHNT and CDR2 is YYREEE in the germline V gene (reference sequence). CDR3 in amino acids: CASSWAAMRETQYF. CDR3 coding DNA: TGTGCCAGCAGCTGGGCCGCCATGAGAGAGACCCAGTACTTC.

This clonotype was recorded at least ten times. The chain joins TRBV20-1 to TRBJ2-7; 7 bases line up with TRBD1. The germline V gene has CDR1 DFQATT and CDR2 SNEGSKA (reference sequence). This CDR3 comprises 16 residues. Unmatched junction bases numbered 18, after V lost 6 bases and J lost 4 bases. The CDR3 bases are TGCAGTGCCGTAAACCCGACAGGGAGAGGCTCTTACGAGCAGTACTTC. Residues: CSAVNPTGRGSYEQYF.

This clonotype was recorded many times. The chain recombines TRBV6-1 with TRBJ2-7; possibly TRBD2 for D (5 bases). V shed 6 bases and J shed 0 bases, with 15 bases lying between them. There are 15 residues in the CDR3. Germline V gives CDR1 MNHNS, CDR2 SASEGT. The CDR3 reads CASRRPGSFSYEQYF. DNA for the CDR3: TGTGCCAGCAGGCGGCCGGGAAGTTTCTCCTACGAGCAGTACTTC.

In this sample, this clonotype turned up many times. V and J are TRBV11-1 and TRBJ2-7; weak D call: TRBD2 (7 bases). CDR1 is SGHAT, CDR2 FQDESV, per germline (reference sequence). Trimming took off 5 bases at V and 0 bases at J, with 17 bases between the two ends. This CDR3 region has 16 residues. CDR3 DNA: TGTGCCAGCAGCAGCCCGCGGGGGCCTCTCTCCTACGAGCAGTACTTC. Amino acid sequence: CASSSPRGPLSYEQYF.

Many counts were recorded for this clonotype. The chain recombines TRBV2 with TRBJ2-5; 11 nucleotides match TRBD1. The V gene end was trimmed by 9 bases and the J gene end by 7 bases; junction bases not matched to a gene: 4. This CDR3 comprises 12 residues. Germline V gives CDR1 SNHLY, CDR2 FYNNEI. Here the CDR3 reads CASRTGGGTQYF. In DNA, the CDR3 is TGTGCCAGTAGGACAGGGGGCGGGACCCAGTACTTC. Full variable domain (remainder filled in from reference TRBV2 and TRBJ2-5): EPEVTQTPSHQVTQMGQEVILRCVPISNHLYFYWYRQILGQKVEFLVSFYNNEISEKSEIFDDQFSVERPDGSNFTLKIRSTKLEDSAMYFCASRTGGGTQYFGPGTRLLVL.

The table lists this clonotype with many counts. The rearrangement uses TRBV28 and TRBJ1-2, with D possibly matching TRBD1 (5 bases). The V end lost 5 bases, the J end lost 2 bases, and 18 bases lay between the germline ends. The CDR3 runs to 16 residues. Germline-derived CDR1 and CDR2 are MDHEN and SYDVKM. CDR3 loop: CASSTPQADRNYGYTF. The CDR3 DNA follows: TGTGCCAGCAGTACTCCCCAAGCCGACAGAAACTATGGCTACACCTTC.

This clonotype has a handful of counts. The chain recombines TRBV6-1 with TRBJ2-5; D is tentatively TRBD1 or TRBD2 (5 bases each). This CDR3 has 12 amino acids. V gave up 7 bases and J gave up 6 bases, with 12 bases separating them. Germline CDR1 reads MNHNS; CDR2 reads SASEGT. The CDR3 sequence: CASNGGRKTQYF. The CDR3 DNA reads TGTGCCAGCAATGGGGGAAGGAAGACCCAGTACTTC.

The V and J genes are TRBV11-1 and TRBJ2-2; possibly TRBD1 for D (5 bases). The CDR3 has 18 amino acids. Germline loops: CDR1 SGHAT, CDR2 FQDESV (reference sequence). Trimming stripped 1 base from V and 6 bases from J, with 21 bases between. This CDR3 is CASSLVPGHPRSAGELFF. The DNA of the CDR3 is TGTGCCAGCAGCTTAGTACCCGGACATCCCCGGTCCGCCGGGGAGCTGTTTTTT.

In DNA, the CDR3 is TGTGCCAGCACCCCTGGGGGGGGCCGCTCACCCTACGAGCAGTACTTC. Residues: CASTPGGGRSPYEQYF. The chain joins TRBV2 to TRBJ2-7, with TRBD2 as a possible D gene (7 bases). Germline-derived CDR1 and CDR2 are SNHLY and FYNNEI. V lost 7 bases to trimming and J lost 2 bases, with 21 bases between them. The CDR3 has 16 residues.

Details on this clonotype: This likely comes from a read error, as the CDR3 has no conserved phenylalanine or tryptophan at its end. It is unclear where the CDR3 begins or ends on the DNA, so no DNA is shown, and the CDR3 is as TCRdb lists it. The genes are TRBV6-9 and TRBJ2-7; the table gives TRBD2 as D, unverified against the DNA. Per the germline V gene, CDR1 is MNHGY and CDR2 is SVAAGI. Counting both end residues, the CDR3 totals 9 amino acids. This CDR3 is CASSYGRDG.